This entry describes one T cell receptor beta chain. Its antigen is still unknown. No base quality information exists; no much larger clone differs at one position. These data come from a study of blood T cell repertoires in COVID-19 (dated by TCRdb to the early 2020s). For the study in its entirety: Samples covering the acute and convalescent phases of COVID-19 were provided by collaborators in the United States, Italy and Spain. The material from the prospective study consisted of cDNA or gDNA derived from T cells, B-cell-depleted T cells, or PBMCs. Subjects who had been exposed to COVID-19, were actively infected with it, or had recovered from it provided the deeply sampled blood TCRbeta repertoires that made up the dataset. The repertoires were released in a freely available public database meant as a resource for research on the immune response to SARS-CoV-2. Samples came from the ongoing ImmuneRACE study (first 160 participants) plus 1,254 subjects from 6 global collaborators. A de-identified subject ID, COVID-19 status, age in years and sex were almost always included in the sample metadata. Where available, HLA class I and class II types were taken from metadata supplied by the sample provider and were not determined by assay-based typing. Results the study describes overall, beyond this receptor: The quantity of clinical and demographic metadata differed by source and by participant and was supplied without curation.

Whole blood was collected in K2EDTA tubes by collaborating institutions according to the institutions' own protocols. Collaborator samples were shipped for TCRbeta analysis as frozen whole blood, isolated PBMCs, or DNA extracted from either sample type. The immunoSEQ Assay, a bias-controlled multiplex PCR, was used to amplify TCRbeta CDR3 regions from genomic DNA. The authors' pipeline ran thus. The number of nucleated cells in each sample was estimated from the amplification of reference gene primers within the assay. To quantify the absolute abundance of each unique TCRbeta CDR3 rearrangement, sequence reads were collapsed and filtered. Productive Simpson clonality was computed per sample as the square root of Simpson's diversity index over productive rearrangements. In its TCRdb copy, this immuneACCESS table keeps in-frame sequences only and misses some clones. Where compared with another copy, unresolved V genes explain less than half of these, and the others have no known cause. V, J and clone size are taken as reported in that table, and D and trimming were inferred from the DNA itself. Recorded for this sample are approximately 170,000 clones; roughly 89% of them occurred a single time. 3.7% of the sample lies in the top ten.

The V end loses 4 bases and the J end loses 6 bases, and a stretch of 20 bases separates them. The CDR3 covers 17 residues, taking in both the cysteine and the phenylalanine. Only the CDR3 part of the read is kept: 51 bases, read in frame from the first base. The germline V gene (reference sequence) gives CDR1 as SGHNT and CDR2 as YYREEE. Specimen: peripheral blood. This TCR came from a man between 18 and 29 years old with active or convalescent COVID-19. This receptor chain uses TRBV5-4 and TRBJ1-6; the best D guess is TRBD1, with 6 bases matching. The CDR3 loop reads CASSARNGQIFNSPLHF. The nucleotide sequence is given as TGTGCCAGCAGCGCAAGAAACGGACAGATATTTAATTCACCCCTCCACTTT.